Presented here are 13 T cell receptor beta chains from one specimen sequenced in a study of blood T cell repertoires in COVID-19. Using immunoSEQ multiplex PCR, the repertoire was profiled, and TCRdb retains in-frame clones only, with some absent. This sample carries 110,000 to 150,000 clones, 84% of them seen once, and the ten largest clones take 1.5% to 2%. The sample was PBMCs or T cells enriched from blood (not recorded which). All receptors derive from a woman between 18 and 29 years old who had been exposed to COVID-19.

The chain is built from TRBV29-1 and TRBJ2-5, with 8 bases aligning to TRBD1. V gave up 4 bases and J gave up 1 base; unmatched junction bases: 11. Looked up from germline, CDR1 is SQVTM and CDR2 is ANQGSEA. This CDR3 has 16 amino acids. This CDR3 reads CSVGFTAGGVQETQYF. The CDR3 bases are TGCAGCGTTGGTTTTACCGCAGGGGGCGTCCAAGAGACCCAGTACTTC.

The J gene is TRBJ1-5, the V gene TRBV7-2, with 8 bases aligning to TRBD1. Germline V gives CDR1 SGHTA, CDR2 FQGNSA. The V segment lost 9 bases and the J segment 4 bases; nucleotides outside the gene matches: 5. This CDR3 region has 13 residues. CDR3 nucleotides: TGTGCCAGTGGACAGGGCAGAAATCAGCCCCAGCATTTT. This gives the protein CASGQGRNQPQHF.

The V call is TRBV10-3, the J call TRBJ1-6; D is possibly TRBD1 (5 bases). This CDR3 comprises 15 residues. The V end lost 3 bases, the J end lost 10 bases, and 16 bases lay between the germline ends. Germline assignment: CDR1 ENHRY and CDR2 SYGVKD. The CDR3 spells CAISDRGGLGSPLHF. The CDR3 nucleotides read TGTGCCATCAGTGACCGGGGGGGTTTGGGATCACCCCTCCACTTT.

This clone was seen just once. The chain employs TRBV19 and TRBJ2-2; 7 nucleotides line up with TRBD1. The junction had 3 bases not matched to a gene; V was cut back by 7 bases and J by 7 bases. Germline-derived CDR1 and CDR2 are LNHDA and SQIVND (reference sequence). The length of the CDR3 is 12 residues. The CDR3: CASKGASGELFF. The DNA of the CDR3 is TGTGCCAGTAAGGGGGCTAGCGGGGAGCTGTTTTTT.

The chain carries TRBV7-9 and TRBJ2-5; 7 nucleotides match TRBD1. V trimming: 4 bases; J trimming: 4 bases; junction bases outside the gene matches: 9. The germline V gene has CDR1 SEHNR and CDR2 FQNEAQ (reference sequence). This CDR3 is 15 amino acids long. The CDR3 sequence: CASSSPDRARETQYF. The DNA of the CDR3 is TGTGCCAGCAGCTCCCCCGACAGGGCCCGAGAGACCCAGTACTTC.

The chain links TRBV10-1 to TRBJ2-1, with 9 bases that match TRBD2. The CDR3 runs to 12 residues. The germline CDR1 and CDR2 sequences are WNHNN and SYGVQD (reference sequence). With 4 bases clipped from V and 13 bases from J, the junction kept 5 bases outside the gene matches. The DNA for the CDR3 is TGCGCCAGCAGTGCGGCGGGAGGGCCTCAGTTCTTC. This sequence encodes CASSAAGGPQFF.

This sequence joins TRBV29-1 and TRBJ2-7, with a weak D call TRBD2 (6 bases). This CDR3 comprises 16 residues. The V gene's germline CDR1 is SQVTM and CDR2 ANQGSEA. V lost 0 bases to trimming and J lost 4 bases, with 19 bases between them. The CDR3 DNA sequence: TGCAGCGTTGAAGATGGTTTTTGGGAGCGGGCTTACGAGCAGTACTTC. Protein product: CSVEDGFWERAYEQYF.

The chain combines TRBV3-1 (or the pseudogene TRBV3-2) with TRBJ1-1; D remains unclear. Germline CDR1 LGHDT, CDR2 YNNKEL (reference sequence). V lost 2 bases to trimming and J lost 12 bases, with 13 bases between them. This CDR3 has 12 amino acids. The CDR3 coding sequence is TGTGCCAGCAGCCAAACCGCGCTGGAGACTTTCTTT. Encoded protein: CASSQTALETFF.

The chain has TRBV4-1 and TRBJ1-5, with 7 bases fitting TRBD1. V was clipped by 1 base and J by 9 bases; unmatched bases: 12. Germline CDR1 reads MGHRA; CDR2 reads YSYEKL. The CDR3 extends over 16 amino acids. CDR3 protein: CASSQAGTALSPPQHF. Here the CDR3 DNA reads TGCGCCAGCAGCCAAGCTGGGACAGCATTATCCCCGCCCCAGCATTTT.

The J gene is TRBJ2-7, the V gene TRBV12-3 or TRBV12-4; tentative D call: TRBD1 (6 bases). CDR3 length: 13 amino acids. The ends were cut back, 5 bases at V and 1 base at J, with 9 bases in the middle. CDR3 sequence: CASSRTVSYEQYF. The CDR3 region has the DNA TGTGCCAGCAGTCGGACAGTATCCTACGAGCAGTACTTC.

The CDR3 is CTSSQAVRLAGAIPDTQYF. The CDR3 nucleotides read TGCACCAGCAGCCAGGCCGTACGACTAGCGGGAGCGATCCCAGATACGCAGTATTTT. V gene TRBV1 combines with J gene TRBJ2-3; TRBD2, the D gene given by the table, was not confirmed from the DNA. TRBV1 represents a pseudogene. The CDR3 sequence is 19 residues long.

There are a few counts of this clone. This rearrangement joins TRBV6-1 to TRBJ1-2, with D unclear. The length of the CDR3 is 13 residues. CDR1 is MNHNS, CDR2 SASEGT, per germline. The V end lost 2 bases, the J end lost 1 base, and 5 bases lay between the germline ends. The CDR3 DNA is TGTGCCAGCAGTGAACGACTTAACTATGGCTACACCTTC. Amino acid sequence: CASSERLNYGYTF.

This chain joins TRBV30 and TRBJ2-5, with a weak D call TRBD2 (6 bases). The length of the CDR3 is 14 residues. Trimming took 3 bases from V and 2 from J, leaving 13 bases between them. Germline V CDR1 and CDR2: GTSNPN, SVGIG (reference sequence). The CDR3 coding sequence is TGTGCCTGGAGGCGGGGAGGAAGGCAAGAGACCCAGTACTTC. It encodes CAWRRGGRQETQYF.